This TCR beta chain originates from a study of cytomegalovirus exposure and HLA in healthy donors. Whole-study context: Earlier, fewer than 140 million unique TCR beta sequences were recovered from around 180 million T cells by an analysis. Whole-study results and caveats: Prior analysis indicated that the majority of TCR beta V segments exhibited productivity approximately 87% or approximately 30% of the time.

Of note for this clone: Its matching antigen is unknown.

CDR1 and CDR2 (germline): SGDLS, YYNGEE. Trimming took 4 bases from V and 5 from J; bases not matched to a gene: 8. The CDR3 contains 17 residues. 60 Vbeta and 13 Jbeta primers were used in PCR. Sequencing was performed with immunoSEQ multiplex PCR; in TCRdb, only in-frame clones are kept and a portion is missing. The sample lists about 150,000 clones; over 60% were seen once. This chain connects TRBV9 to TRBJ2-5; 16 bases are shared with TRBD2. This clonotype originated in a woman in her 30s in good health and CMV-seronegative. The sequenced sample was PBMCs. CDR3 amino acids: CASSIGTSGGAQETQYF. DNA of the CDR3: TGTGCCAGCAGCATCGGGACTAGCGGGGGGGCCCAGGAGACCCAGTACTTC.